These T cell receptor beta chains were read from a single sample in a study of early T cells in non-severe SARS-CoV-2 infection. In TCRdb, the 5' RACE reads were re-called with MiXCR into one record per CDR3 protein. This sample yields around 70,000 distinct CDR3 sequences, of which less than 15% are seen a single time; 1.5% to 2% belongs to the top ten. Sequencing was done on a sample of whole blood. These receptors were taken from an adult who was a healthcare worker with PCR-confirmed SARS-CoV-2 infection or an uninfected control (not recorded which). The CDR3 runs from the conserved cysteine through the conserved F or W. A D gene is named only where the DNA matches it firmly. Not every row has a clone size; where given, it reads once, few, many or a size class.

CDR3nt,CDR3aa,v_gene,abundance,j_gene,d_gene
TGTGCCAGCAGCCAAGGGAGCTGGATCAAAGAGACCCAGTACTTC,CASSQGSWIKETQYF,TRBV14,-,TRBJ2-5,-
TGTGCCAGCAGCTTAGACGGGGTAGCACCCAATGAGCAGTTCTTC,CASSLDGVAPNEQFF,TRBV7-2,-,TRBJ2-1,-
TGTGCCAGCAGCCCGAACGCCTATGGCTACACCTTC,CASSPNAYGYTF,TRBV7-9,many,TRBJ1-2,-
TGTGCCAGCAGTTCGCCCAACCCCTACGGTGGGCAGTTCTTC,CASSSPNPYGGQFF,TRBV12-3/TRBV12-4,-,TRBJ2-1,-
TGTGCCAGCAGCCCAACAGGGGGAAGAGCTAATGAAAAACTGTTTTTT,CASSPTGGRANEKLFF,TRBV12-3/TRBV12-4,many,TRBJ1-4,TRBD1
TGTGCCAGCTCACGCCAGGTGGGGGGCACTGAAGCTTTCTTT,CASSRQVGGTEAFF,TRBV18,many,TRBJ1-1,-
TGTGCCATCAGCGTCTATAGCGGGGGGGAGACAGATACGCAGTATTTT,CAISVYSGGETDTQYF,TRBV10-3,-,TRBJ2-3,TRBD2
TGTGCCAGCAGTTTATTTGCGTTTACGAACACTGAAGCTTTCTTT,CASSLFAFTNTEAFF,TRBV12-3/TRBV12-4,many,TRBJ1-1,-
TGTGCCAGCAGCATAACAGGGAGCGGCGCTGAAGCTTTCTTT,CASSITGSGAEAFF,TRBV12-3/TRBV12-4,few,TRBJ1-1,-
TGCAGTGCTAGAGTAGGGAATGACAGCTACACCTTC,CSARVGNDSYTF,TRBV20-1,few,TRBJ1-2,-
TGTGCCAGCGGAATTGACACCTACGAGCAGTACTTC,CASGIDTYEQYF,TRBV6-6,few,TRBJ2-7,-
TGTGCCAGCAGCTTGAAGGGCAGGGGAGGCCATTCACCCCTCCACTTT,CASSLKGRGGHSPLHF,TRBV7-3,few,TRBJ1-6,-
TGCGCCAGCAGCCAAGAGTTAGCGGGGGACAATGAGCAGTTCTTC,CASSQELAGDNEQFF,TRBV4-3,many,TRBJ2-1,TRBD2
TGTGCCAGCAGACCCGGGATAGAAGAGACCCAGTACTTC,CASRPGIEETQYF,TRBV11-1,-,TRBJ2-5,-
TGTGCCAGCAGCCAAGAACTAGCGGGGATTGAGACCCAGTACTTC,CASSQELAGIETQYF,TRBV3-1,-,TRBJ2-5,TRBD2
TGTGCCAGCGCTCCGTATTACGACCCCCTCATGGGGCCCCAGCATTTT,CASAPYYDPLMGPQHF,TRBV27,many,TRBJ1-5,-
TGTGCCAGCAGTTACCCCTACTTCGGGGATACGCAGTATTTT,CASSYPYFGDTQYF,TRBV6-2/TRBV6-3,many,TRBJ2-3,-